Below, 15 T cell receptor beta chains from the same sample are listed, as sequenced in a study of blood T cell repertoires in COVID-19 (dated by TCRdb to about 2020). The library relied on the immunoSEQ multiplex PCR assay. TCRdb re-hosts the immuneACCESS table, in-frame sequences only. Its copies lack some clones; in the studies checked, an unresolved V gene accounts for under half of them, and the cause for the rest is not known. In this sample the table shows about 74,000 clones, around 82% of which occur a single time. The ten largest clonotypes hold about 16% of the sample. Sequencing used peripheral blood. These receptors originate from a human donor in a cohort sampled during active COVID-19.

The rearrangement links TRBV6-5 to TRBJ1-1, with TRBD1 matching over 7 bases. V lost 4 bases and J lost 8; bases outside the gene matches: 7. CDR1 is MNHEY and CDR2 is SVGAGI in the germline V gene. This CDR3 comprises 13 residues. The CDR3 DNA reads as TGTGCCAGCAGTTCGGCGGGGACAGCCGAAGCTTTCTTT. It codes for CASSSAGTAEAFF.

The J gene is TRBJ2-6, the V gene TRBV6-1; perhaps TRBD1 as D (5 bases). V was cut by 3 bases and J by 1 base, with 10 bases left in between. The CDR3 is made up of 16 amino acids. The germline V gene has CDR1 MNHNS and CDR2 SASEGT. The CDR3 sequence is CASSEKAGSGANVLTF. CDR3 DNA sequence: TGTGCCAGCAGTGAGAAGGCAGGGTCTGGGGCCAACGTCCTGACTTTC.

This chain joins TRBV20-1 and TRBJ2-7; TRBD2 might be the D (6 bases). The CDR3 has 11 residues. V was cut by 3 bases and J by 7 bases, with 10 bases left in between. Germline V lookup: CDR1 DFQATT, CDR2 SNEGSKA (reference sequence). The CDR3 sequence is CSASFGREQYF. As DNA, the CDR3 is TGCAGTGCTAGTTTCGGGAGAGAGCAGTACTTC.

This chain links TRBV6-5 with TRBJ1-4; 8 positions agree with TRBD1. Germline assignment: CDR1 MNHEY and CDR2 SVGAGI. The CDR3 consists of 14 residues. Trimming took 8 bases from V and 0 from J; bases not matched to a gene: 2. For the CDR3, the DNA is TGTGCCAGCGACAGGGGTGCAACTAATGAAAAACTGTTTTTT. Protein sequence: CASDRGATNEKLFF.

This chain uses TRBV28 with TRBJ2-1, with D unclear. V lost 6 bases, J lost 12 bases, and 15 bases lay in between. The germline V gene has CDR1 MDHEN and CDR2 SYDVKM. The CDR3 consists of 12 residues. Written as DNA, the CDR3 is TGTGCCAGCAGCCCCCTAAGAATCGTGCAGTTCTTC. Its translation: CASSPLRIVQFF.

V is TRBV29-1 and J is TRBJ1-2; D unclear. Germline CDR1 and CDR2: SQVTM and ANQGSEA. Trimming took 4 bases from V and 5 from J, leaving 14 bases between them. This CDR3 has 13 residues. CDR3 DNA sequence: TGCAGCGTTGGGGCAGGTGGAGGGTATGGCTACACCTTC. This gives the protein CSVGAGGGYGYTF.

This chain's CDR3 is CSVTRDISYEQYF. As DNA, the CDR3 is TGCAGCGTGACCCGGGACATCTCCTACGAGCAGTACTTC. This chain links TRBV29-1 with TRBJ2-7; D is perhaps TRBD1 (6 bases). Germline CDR1 is SQVTM and CDR2 is ANQGSEA. The CDR3 is made up of 13 amino acids. The germline V and J ends were trimmed by 6 bases and 0 bases, with 12 bases remaining between them.

The chain carries TRBV19 and TRBJ2-1; 10 nucleotides line up with TRBD1. V was pared by 7 bases and J by 3 bases, with 9 bases of the junction left unmatched. Germline values: CDR1 LNHDA, CDR2 SQIVND (reference sequence). This CDR3 spans 16 amino acids. For the CDR3, the DNA is TGTGCCAGTATGCTTACCGGGACAGGGGTCTACAATGAGCAGTTCTTC. It codes for CASMLTGTGVYNEQFF.

V usage is TRBV27 and J usage is TRBJ2-1; TRBD2 matches 13 bases. Trimming took 5 bases from V and 1 from J; bases not matched to a gene: 5. Germline V CDR1 and CDR2: MNHEY, SMNVEV (reference sequence). The CDR3 covers 17 residues. The CDR3 reads CASSLGTSGMSYNEQFF. CDR3 in DNA: TGTGCCAGCAGTCTCGGGACTAGCGGGATGTCCTACAATGAGCAGTTCTTC.

The rearrangement joins TRBV4-1 to TRBJ2-5, with D possibly being TRBD1 (6 bases). The germline gives CDR1 MGHRA, CDR2 YSYEKL. The V gene lost 4 bases and the J gene lost 0 bases, with 9 bases spanning the gap. The CDR3 runs to 14 residues. CDR3 loop: CASSLTGYQETQYF. CDR3 bases: TGCGCCAGCAGCCTCACAGGGTACCAAGAGACCCAGTACTTC.

The chain employs TRBV2 and TRBJ2-5; no reliable D call. The CDR3 contains 13 residues. Looked up from germline, CDR1 is SNHLY and CDR2 is FYNNEI. The V end was cut by 6 bases, the J end by 5 bases, with 13 bases between. CDR3 nucleotides: TGTGCCAGCAGAGTGGGCCCCCCGGAGACCCAGTACTTC. Translated: CASRVGPPETQYF.

This chain joins TRBV5-1 and TRBJ1-3; weak D call: TRBD1 (6 bases). Germline V lookup: CDR1 SGHRS, CDR2 YFSETQ. V was shortened by 5 bases and J by 0 bases, with 12 bases between the two germline ends. This CDR3 has 15 amino acids. For the CDR3, the DNA is TGCGCCAGCAGACCTGACAGGCCCTCTGGAAACACCATATATTTT. Residues: CASRPDRPSGNTIYF.

In its sample, this clone was seen many times. J is TRBJ1-5 and V is TRBV10-2; perhaps TRBD1 as D (5 bases). The length of the CDR3 is 14 residues. Trimming stripped 10 bases from V and 2 bases from J, with 15 bases between. CDR1 is WSHSY, CDR2 SAAADI, per germline. CDR3 sequence: CATTRQGGNQPQHF. The CDR3 region has the DNA TGCGCCACCACCCGCCAGGGCGGCAATCAGCCCCAGCATTTT.

The chain employs TRBV4-3 and TRBJ2-5, with D uncertain. The CDR3 runs 15 residues. Deletions cut 5 bases from V and 0 bases from J, with 13 bases between. The germline V gene encodes CDR1 LGHNA and CDR2 YSLEER. CDR3: CASSTKNRDQETQYF. In nucleotides, the CDR3 is TGCGCCAGCAGCACAAAGAACCGGGACCAAGAGACCCAGTACTTC.

This chain uses TRBV3-1 (or the pseudogene TRBV3-2) with TRBJ1-5, with D possibly TRBD1 on 6 matching bases. V was pared by 4 bases and J by 12 bases, with 13 bases between. Per germline, CDR1 LGHDT and CDR2 YNNKEL (reference sequence). The CDR3 loop spans 12 amino acids. The CDR3 nucleotides are TGTGCCAGCAGCCCGGACAGAGTGGTCCAGCATTTT. Its translation is CASSPDRVVQHF.